Listed below are T cell receptor beta chains from one sample, sequenced in a study of blood T cell repertoires in COVID-19. Method: immunoSEQ multiplex PCR; TCRdb's copy keeps in-frame clones and lacks some. This table holds some 200,000 clones, around 83% found once. Source material: peripheral blood. All receptors come from a woman between 65 and 79 years old with COVID-19, enrolled during active disease. Each CDR3 is given with its conserved first and last residue. The order of the fields is clone size, D gene, J gene, V gene, CDR3 length, CDR3 protein, CDR3 DNA. The D gene is left open where the match is weak. Size values are once, few and many counts, or a class for expanded clones, and some rows have none.

>once|TRBD2|TRBJ2-1|TRBV9|15
CASSEVAGNYNEQFF
TGTGCCAGCAGCGAGGTAGCGGGGAATTACAATGAGCAGTTCTTC
>NA|NA|TRBJ1-5|TRBV27|14
CASSLVSGNQPQHF
TGTGCCAGCAGTTTAGTGTCGGGCAATCAGCCCCAGCATTTT
>NA|TRBD2|TRBJ2-7|TRBV5-1|16
CASSPLGAGGRYEQYF
TGCGCCAGCAGCCCACTTGGGGCGGGAGGTCGGTACGAGCAGTACTTC
>NA|TRBD2|TRBJ2-7|TRBV5-4|16
CASSPGGRLAGYEQYF
TGTGCCAGCAGCCCGGGAGGGCGTCTAGCGGGCTACGAGCAGTACTTC
>NA|TRBD1|TRBJ1-5|TRBV18|18
CASSPLHTGGQGNQPQHF
TGTGCCAGCTCACCATTACACACGGGCGGACAGGGCAATCAGCCCCAGCATTTT
>NA|TRBD1|TRBJ1-1|TRBV10-1|15
CASSPGGTGTPEAFF
TGCGCCAGCAGCCCCGGGGGGACAGGGACCCCTGAAGCTTTCTTT
>NA|TRBD2|TRBJ2-7|TRBV15|15
CATSLGGAGGYEQYF
TGTGCCACCAGCTTAGGGGGGGCGGGAGGCTACGAGCAGTACTTC
>many|NA|TRBJ1-2|TRBV29-1|16
CSVQGGRAGGYYGYTF
TGCAGCGTCCAAGGGGGGCGTGCGGGAGGCTACTATGGCTACACCTTC
>NA|NA|TRBJ2-2|TRBV15|13
CATSRDRPGELFF
TGTGCCACCAGCAGAGATCGTCCCGGGGAGCTGTTTTTT
>NA|NA|TRBJ2-7|TRBV6-5|13
CASRSPFTYEQYF
TGTGCCAGCAGGTCCCCGTTTACCTACGAGCAGTACTTC
>NA|NA|TRBJ1-1|TRBV2|14
CASSEREGGTEAFF
TGTGCCAGCAGTGAAAGGGAAGGGGGCACTGAAGCTTTCTTT
>NA|TRBD2|TRBJ2-2|TRBV11-1|16
CASSSGLASYTGELFF
TGTGCCAGCAGCTCAGGACTAGCGTCATACACCGGGGAGCTGTTTTTT
>few|NA|TRBJ2-7|TRBV3-1/TRBV3-2|15
CASSPPGLRPYEQYF
TGTGCCAGCAGCCCACCGGGACTCCGACCCTACGAGCAGTACTTC
>NA|TRBD2|TRBJ2-1|TRBV28|15
CATLSRLAGVDEQFF
TGTGCCACCCTATCGCGACTAGCGGGAGTGGATGAGCAGTTCTTC
>few|NA|TRBJ1-1|TRBV28|13
CASSGRRRDEAFF
TGTGCCAGCAGTGGTCGGAGAAGAGATGAAGCTTTCTTT